This T cell receptor beta chain emerged from a study of cytomegalovirus exposure and HLA in healthy donors. Points on this clone: What it recognizes is unknown.

The PCR had 60 Vbeta and 13 Jbeta primers. TCRdb's table, derived via immunoSEQ multiplex PCR, lists solely in-frame clones and lacks some. The sample carries around 150,000 clones, 80% to 85% recorded once. Findings and limits, study-wide: In a later analysis, donors in an Asian-associated ancestry cluster reportedly had fewer N-insertions in productive TCRs than the cohort mean. With DRB1 most and HLA-C fewest, TCR association rates differed between HLA loci in a later analysis. It was shown in a later analysis that HLA-associated TCR beta chains were more clonally expanded than other, equally common chains.

Germline-derived CDR1 and CDR2 are MDHEN and SYDVKM. CDR3 size: 14 residues. V was shortened by 7 bases and J by 1 base, with 11 bases between the two germline ends. The origin of this receptor is a woman between 18 and 29 years old in good health and CMV-seronegative. This chain links TRBV28 with TRBJ2-1; D is possibly TRBD1 (6 bases). Sequencing was carried out using PBMCs. This chain's CDR3 is CASKAGASYNEQFF. The CDR3 nucleotides are TGTGCCAGCAAGGCAGGGGCTTCCTACAATGAGCAGTTCTTC.